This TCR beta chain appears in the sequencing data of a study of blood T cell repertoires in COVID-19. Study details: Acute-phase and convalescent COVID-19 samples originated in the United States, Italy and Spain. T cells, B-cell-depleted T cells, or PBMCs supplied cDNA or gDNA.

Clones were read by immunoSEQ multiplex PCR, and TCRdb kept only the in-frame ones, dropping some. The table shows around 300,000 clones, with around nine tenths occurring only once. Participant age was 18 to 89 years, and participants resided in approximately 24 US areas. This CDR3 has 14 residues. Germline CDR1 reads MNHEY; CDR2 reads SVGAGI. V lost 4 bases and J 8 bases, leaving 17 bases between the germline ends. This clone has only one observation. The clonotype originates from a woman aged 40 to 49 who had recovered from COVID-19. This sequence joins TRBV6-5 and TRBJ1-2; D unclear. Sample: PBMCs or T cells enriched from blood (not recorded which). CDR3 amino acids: CASSSTFSTGGYTF. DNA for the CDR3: TGTGCCAGCAGTTCGACGTTCTCCACGGGGGGCTACACCTTC.